The 19 T cell receptor beta chains presented below share a single source sample, sequenced in a study of control samples from healthy donors and cancer patients. The table came from immunoSEQ multiplex PCR; TCRdb's copy has only in-frame clones and leaves some out. The profile shows 150,000 to 200,000 clones, 85% to 95% of them singletons. The source material was blood. The receptors derive from a man younger than 45 in good health.

This chain connects TRBV7-9 to TRBJ1-6; D call uncertain. This CDR3 comprises 12 residues. Per germline, CDR1 SEHNR and CDR2 FQNEAQ (reference sequence). V was clipped by 5 bases and J by 9 bases, with 8 bases between them. This CDR3 is CASSREGSPLHF. DNA for the CDR3: TGTGCCAGCAGCCGTGAGGGTTCACCCCTCCACTTT.

The chain is built from TRBV29-1 and TRBJ1-2; TRBD1 matches 8 bases. Germline values: CDR1 SQVTM, CDR2 ANQGSEA. V gave up 3 bases and J gave up 6 bases; unmatched junction bases: 0. The CDR3 length is 11 residues. The CDR3 reads CSVETGDGYTF. The CDR3 region has the DNA TGCAGCGTTGAGACAGGGGATGGCTACACCTTC.

Only one count was recorded for this clone. This chain uses TRBV14 with TRBJ1-1; D remains unclear. V was shortened by 0 bases and J by 4 bases, with 12 bases between the two germline ends. The germline V gene encodes CDR1 SGHDN and CDR2 FVKESK. CDR3 length: 15 amino acids. The CDR3 DNA is TGTGCCAGCAGCCAAGATCGTGCGGGCATCACTGAAGCTTTCTTT. Its translation: CASSQDRAGITEAFF.

V usage is TRBV6-5 and J usage is TRBJ1-2; weak D call: TRBD1 (5 bases). Trimming left V 4 bases short and J 4 bases short, with 16 bases between. CDR1 is MNHEY and CDR2 is SVGAGI in the germline V gene. CDR3 length: 15 residues. The chain's CDR3 is CASSSRRGAGYGYTF. The CDR3 DNA reads TGTGCCAGCAGTTCACGCCGCGGGGCTGGCTATGGCTACACCTTC.

The chain recombines TRBV3-1 (or the pseudogene TRBV3-2) with TRBJ2-2; weak D call: TRBD2 (6 bases). The V gene's germline CDR1 is LGHDT and CDR2 YNNKEL (reference sequence). Trimming shortened V by 1 base and J by 5 bases, and 11 bases separated the two germline ends. The length of the CDR3 is 15 residues. The CDR3 DNA is TGTGCCAGCAGCCAAGGGAGGGATTGGACCGGGGAGCTGTTTTTT. It specifies CASSQGRDWTGELFF.

This chain links TRBV3-1 (or the pseudogene TRBV3-2) with TRBJ2-7, with 14 bases fitting TRBD2. CDR3 length: 16 amino acids. With 4 bases clipped from V and 4 bases from J, the junction kept 6 bases outside the gene matches. Germline V lookup: CDR1 LGHDT, CDR2 YNNKEL (reference sequence). CDR3 bases: TGTGCCAGCAGCCCCCCGGGACTAGCGGGAGCTTACGAGCAGTACTTC. Translated, it gives CASSPPGLAGAYEQYF.

This clone appeared a few times. The chain carries TRBV5-1 and TRBJ2-5; D might be TRBD1 or TRBD2, each matching 5 bases. Trimming stripped 0 bases from V and 3 bases from J, with 18 bases between. The CDR3 extends over 17 amino acids. Per germline, CDR1 SGHRS and CDR2 YFSETQ. CDR3 sequence (DNA): TGCGCCAGCAGCTTGGCCGTGGGGGAGAGAAGAGAAGAGACCCAGTACTTC. It is translated as CASSLAVGERREETQYF.

The chain employs TRBV5-5 and TRBJ1-2; tentatively, D is TRBD1 (5 bases). V gave up 0 bases and J gave up 0 bases, with 15 bases separating them. This CDR3 has 17 amino acids. The V gene's germline CDR1 is SGHKS and CDR2 YYEKEE (reference sequence). CDR3: CASSLDHGTLANYGYTF. CDR3 DNA sequence: TGTGCCAGCAGCTTGGACCACGGGACGCTCGCTAACTATGGCTACACCTTC.

V usage is TRBV6-1 and J usage is TRBJ1-2; D gene unclear. Germline assignment: CDR1 MNHNS and CDR2 SASEGT. Trimming removed 2 bases from V and 0 bases from J, with 16 bases in between. This CDR3 has 17 residues. The CDR3 loop is CASSEPGGDPANYGYTF. Here the CDR3 DNA reads TGTGCCAGCAGTGAACCGGGCGGGGATCCAGCTAACTATGGCTACACCTTC.

V and J are TRBV5-8 and TRBJ2-7, with TRBD2 identical over 7 bases. Trimming removed 2 bases from V and 4 bases from J; junction bases left unmatched: 6. The germline V gene encodes CDR1 SGHTS and CDR2 YDEGEE. The CDR3 is made up of 14 amino acids. The CDR3, as DNA: TGTGCCAGCAGCTTAGGGCTAGCGGTTTACGAGCAGTACTTC. Translating it yields CASSLGLAVYEQYF.

Regarding this clone: The same CDR3 arises from other DNA sequences in this sample as well. This chain uses TRBV6-2 or TRBV6-3 with TRBJ2-1; TRBD2 agrees at 13 bases. This CDR3 region has 17 residues. With V trimmed by 5 bases and J by 2 bases, 6 bases remained unmatched. Germline values: CDR1 MNHEY, CDR2 SVGEGT. The CDR3 spells CASSPGLAGLTYNEQFF. The CDR3 bases are TGTGCCAGCAGTCCGGGACTAGCGGGGCTGACCTACAATGAGCAGTTCTTC.

V usage is TRBV4-3 and J usage is TRBJ1-4; D perhaps matches TRBD1 (6 bases). V shed 6 bases and J shed 8 bases, with 16 bases lying between them. Germline-derived CDR1 and CDR2 are LGHNA and YSLEER. CDR3 length: 14 residues. CDR3 region: CASRSPGVQEKLFF. The CDR3 DNA sequence: TGCGCCAGCAGGTCGCCAGGGGTTCAGGAAAAACTGTTTTTT.

This clone was counted a single time. The chain is built from TRBV28 and TRBJ2-7; D may be TRBD2 (6 bases). Trimming pared 8 bases from V and 7 bases from J, leaving 18 bases between. The CDR3 runs to 13 residues. Germline V lookup: CDR1 MDHEN, CDR2 SYDVKM. As DNA, the CDR3 is TGTGCCAGCGGGTCGGGTCTTGGGAGGGAGCAGTACTTC. Amino acid sequence: CASGSGLGREQYF.

The rearrangement links TRBV28 to TRBJ2-1, with a tentative D call TRBD2 (6 bases). CDR1 and CDR2 from the germline V gene are MDHEN and SYDVKM. The CDR3 covers 15 residues. The V gene lost 8 bases and the J gene lost 11 bases, with 25 bases spanning the gap. In DNA, the CDR3 is TGTGCCAGCCAGTCGGGTAGCGGAATAATTATGAAGCAGTTCTTC. Its protein is CASQSGSGIIMKQFF.

The J gene is TRBJ1-5, the V gene TRBV10-2; the D gene is possibly TRBD1 (6 bases). CDR1 WSHSY and CDR2 SAAADI come from the germline V gene. The V end was cut by 6 bases, the J end by 4 bases, with 13 bases between. There are 14 residues in the CDR3. DNA of the CDR3: TGCGCCAGCAGCAAAATTCAGGGGAATCAGCCCCAGCATTTT. It specifies CASSKIQGNQPQHF.

CDR3 residues: CASSLGLRGEAQYF. CDR3 sequence (DNA): TGTGCCAGCAGCTTAGGCCTTCGGGGGGAAGCGCAGTATTTT. This chain links TRBV11-2 with TRBJ2-3; 7 bases match TRBD2. This CDR3 region has 14 residues. Per germline, CDR1 SGHAT and CDR2 FQNNGV. V trimming: 1 base; J trimming: 10 bases; junction bases outside the gene matches: 8. Using reference TRBV11-2 and TRBJ2-3 for the parts outside the CDR3, the full variable domain is EAGVAQSPRYKIIEKRQSVAFWCNPISGHATLYWYQQILGQGPKLLIQFQNNGVVDDSQLPKDRFSAERLKGVDSTLKIQPAKLEDSAVYLCASSLGLRGEAQYFGPGTRLTVL.

This chain uses TRBV6-5 with TRBJ2-7; 10 bases map to TRBD2. Germline lookup yields CDR1 MNHEY and CDR2 SVGAGI. J gave up 3 bases and V 11 bases, and 7 bases lay outside the gene matches. This CDR3 is 13 amino acids long. CDR3: CAVRTSGIYEQYF. CDR3 coding DNA: TGTGCCGTTCGGACTAGCGGTATCTACGAGCAGTACTTC.

The CDR3 DNA is TGTGCCAGCTCACAACAGAGACTAGAGAATAATTCACCCCTCCACTTT. This codes for CASSQQRLENNSPLHF. The V and J genes are TRBV18 and TRBJ1-6; no definite D call. V was shortened by 4 bases and J by 5 bases, with 15 bases between the two germline ends. Germline-derived CDR1 and CDR2 are KGHSH and LQKENI. The CDR3 has 16 amino acids.

CDR3 sequence (DNA): TGTGCCAGCAGTCGAGGGGGAGGGGGGCATCAGCCCCAGCATTTT. Translation gives CASSRGGGGHQPQHF. The rearrangement joins TRBV6-5 to TRBJ1-5; tentative D call: TRBD1 (6 bases). Per the germline V gene, CDR1 is MNHEY and CDR2 is SVGAGI. This CDR3 is 15 amino acids long. V lost 5 bases and J 5 bases, leaving 16 bases between the germline ends.